The clone carrying this T cell receptor (beta chain) came up a few times. Its specificity is unknown. Time point given: week 11, during vaccination. The investigators gave 300 ug of mutant IDH1 20-mer peptide in each vaccine dose, together with topical imiquimod. Donors had new WHO grade 3 or 4 IDH1-mutant, ATRX-lost astrocytomas. The data derive from a study of a mutant IDH1 vaccine in newly diagnosed glioma. The overall study: Patients received vaccination from 4-6 weeks after radiotherapy alone, or with temozolomide cycles.

CDR1 is SEHNR and CDR2 is FQNEAQ in the germline V gene (reference sequence). The CDR3 length is 14 residues. Germline trimming cut 1 base from V and 5 bases from J; bases unmatched to any gene: 5. Assay: immunoSEQ multiplex PCR; the TCRdb copy retains only in-frame clones and omits some. The sample holds about 130,000 clones, roughly 77% seen once. The chain joins TRBV7-9 to TRBJ2-7; 7 bases map to TRBD2. The starting material was PBMCs, obtained from a glioma patient whose treatment included an IDH1 peptide vaccine. The TCR originated in a man aged 35 to 55 with glioma. The CDR3 nucleotides are TGTGCCAGCAGCTTAGGCGCGGGAGTCCACGAGCAGTACTTC. This gives the protein CASSLGAGVHEQYF.